Reported below is one TCR beta chain. Its antigen is unidentified. Profiled with immunoSEQ multiplex PCR; TCRdb holds only in-frame clones, not every one. The table lists 140,000 to 150,000 clones, approximately 90% of them singletons. The data belong to a study of T cell responses to AZD1222 COVID-19 vaccine. CDR1 is MNHEY, CDR2 SMNVEV, per germline (reference sequence). This CDR3 region has 14 residues. The ends were cut back, 4 bases at V and 1 base at J, with 10 bases in the middle. Broader study findings: The donor cohort was predominantly white British with a female majority, and clonal diversity may have been underestimated.

The source material was peripheral blood, sampled 28 days after the second AZD1222 dose. This sequence originates from an adult who received the AZD1222 COVID-19 vaccine. This chain connects TRBV27 to TRBJ1-1; the D is unclear. CDR3 amino acids: CASSSESSNTEAFF. CDR3 nucleotides: TGTGCCAGCAGTTCAGAATCTTCGAACACTGAAGCTTTCTTT.